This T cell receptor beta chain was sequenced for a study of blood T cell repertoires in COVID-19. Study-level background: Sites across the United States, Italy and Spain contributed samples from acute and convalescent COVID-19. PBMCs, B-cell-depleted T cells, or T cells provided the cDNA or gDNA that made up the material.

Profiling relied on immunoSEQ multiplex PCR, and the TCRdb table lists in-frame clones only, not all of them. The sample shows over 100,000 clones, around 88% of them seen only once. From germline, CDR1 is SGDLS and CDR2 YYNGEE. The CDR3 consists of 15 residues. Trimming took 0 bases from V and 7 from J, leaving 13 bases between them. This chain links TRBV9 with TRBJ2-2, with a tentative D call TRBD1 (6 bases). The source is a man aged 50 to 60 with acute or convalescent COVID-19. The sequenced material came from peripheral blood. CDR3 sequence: CASSVEGGRGGELFF. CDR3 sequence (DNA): TGTGCCAGCAGCGTAGAAGGGGGACGGGGCGGGGAGCTGTTTTTT.